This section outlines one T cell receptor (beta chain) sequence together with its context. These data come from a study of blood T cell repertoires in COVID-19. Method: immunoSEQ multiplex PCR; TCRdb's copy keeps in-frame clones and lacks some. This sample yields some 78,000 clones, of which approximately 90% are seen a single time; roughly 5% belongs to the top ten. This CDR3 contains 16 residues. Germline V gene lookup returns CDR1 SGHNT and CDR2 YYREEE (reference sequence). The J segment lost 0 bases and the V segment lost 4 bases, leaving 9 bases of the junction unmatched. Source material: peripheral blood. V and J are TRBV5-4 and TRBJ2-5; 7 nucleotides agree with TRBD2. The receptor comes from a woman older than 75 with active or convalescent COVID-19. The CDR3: CASSPPPTSNQETQYF. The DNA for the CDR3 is TGTGCCAGCAGCCCTCCCCCGACTAGCAACCAAGAGACCCAGTACTTC.